One and the same sample provided the 22 T cell receptor beta chains below, sequenced in a study of blood T cell repertoires in COVID-19. The data were produced by immunoSEQ multiplex PCR, yet TCRdb's version contains in-frame clones alone and is incomplete. Seen here are 250,000 or so clones, approximately 91% observed once, and the top ten hold roughly 2.5%. The specimen sequenced was peripheral blood. These TCRs come from a woman aged 60-75 years with acute or convalescent COVID-19.

The genes are TRBV21-1 and TRBJ2-7; TRBD2, the table's D call, was not compared with the DNA. TRBV21-1 is classified as a pseudogene. The CDR3 loop spans 20 amino acids. In DNA form, the CDR3 reads TGTGCCAGCAGCAAAGCGTGTCCCCCGTTAGCCGAGCGGCGCTCCTACGAGCAGTACTTC. Translation gives CASSKACPPLAERRSYEQYF.

This clone was observed once. J is TRBJ1-4 and V is TRBV7-6, with D possibly matching TRBD1 (5 bases). Germline V gives CDR1 SGHVS, CDR2 FNYEAQ. This CDR3 contains 14 residues. V dropped 0 bases and J dropped 8 bases, with 10 bases sitting between them. The CDR3 spells CASSLAGGWEKLFF. In DNA, the CDR3 is TGTGCCAGCAGCTTAGCGGGGGGATGGGAAAAACTGTTTTTT.

The V and J genes are TRBV5-1 and TRBJ2-1; TRBD2 aligns across 13 bases. V lost 4 bases and J lost 5; bases outside the gene matches: 12. The CDR3 is 18 residues long. Germline V gives CDR1 SGHRS, CDR2 YFSETQ. In DNA form, the CDR3 reads TGCGCCAGCAGCCCTGGACTAGCGGGAGTTGGTAGGGACAATGAGCAGTTCTTC. Encoded protein: CASSPGLAGVGRDNEQFF.

This chain connects TRBV6-1 to TRBJ1-5; weak D call: TRBD1 (6 bases). This CDR3 region has 15 residues. Germline CDR1 reads MNHNS; CDR2 reads SASEGT. V lost 3 bases and J 2 bases, leaving 11 bases between the germline ends. The CDR3 DNA is TGTGCCAGCAGTGACAGGGGTTTACGCAATCAGCCCCAGCATTTT. Translation gives CASSDRGLRNQPQHF.

The genes are TRBV18 and TRBJ1-3, with a possible D match to TRBD1 (5 bases). V gave up 2 bases and J gave up 0 bases, with 11 bases separating them. This CDR3 comprises 16 residues. Germline V gene data show CDR1 as KGHSH and CDR2 as LQKENI. In DNA form, the CDR3 reads TGTGCCAGCTCACCAGTTCCCAGGGACTCTGGAAACACCATATATTTT. This gives the protein CASSPVPRDSGNTIYF. Based on the CDR3 plus reference TRBV18 and TRBJ1-3, the full variable domain is NAGVMQNPRHLVRRRGQEARLRCSPMKGHSHVYWYRQLPEEGLKFMVYLQKENIIDESGMPKERFSAEFPKEGPSILRIQQVVRGDSAAYFCASSPVPRDSGNTIYFGEGSWLTVV.

On this clone itself: At one boundary the junction diverges from the germline segment, which might be a read error. The chain combines TRBV19 with TRBJ1-5; tentatively, D is TRBD1 (6 bases). Germline CDR1 LNHDA, CDR2 SQIVND (reference sequence). There are 11 residues in the CDR3. CDR3 protein: CASSAGQNRNF. CDR3 sequence (DNA): TGTGCCAGTAGTGCAGGACAGAACCGGAATTTT.

This chain joins TRBV10-3 and TRBJ1-1; TRBD1 might be the D (6 bases). CDR1 and CDR2 from the germline V gene are ENHRY and SYGVKD. CDR3 size: 16 residues. V lost 2 bases and J 4 bases, leaving 17 bases between the germline ends. CDR3 coding DNA: TGTGCCATCAGTGAGGGGCAGGGCTTAGGGGGCACTGAAGCTTTCTTT. It is translated as CAISEGQGLGGTEAFF.

The gene calls are TRBV4-3 and TRBJ2-7; TRBD1 is a possible D gene (6 bases). V was cut by 4 bases and J by 4 bases, with 14 bases left in between. CDR1 and CDR2 (germline): LGHNA, YSLEER. The CDR3 runs 14 residues. CDR3 loop: CASSRATGPYEQYF. In nucleotides, the CDR3 is TGCGCCAGCAGCCGTGCGACAGGCCCTTACGAGCAGTACTTC.

The chain is built from TRBV11-3 and TRBJ1-4; 7 bases are shared with TRBD1. This CDR3 has 18 amino acids. Germline CDR1 and CDR2: SGHNT and YENEEA. The V gene end was trimmed by 0 bases and the J gene end by 0 bases; junction bases not matched to a gene: 7. The chain's CDR3 is CASSLDRDSPATNEKLFF. The CDR3 region has the DNA TGTGCCAGCAGCTTAGATAGGGACAGCCCTGCAACTAATGAAAAACTGTTTTTT. Complete variable domain (other parts from reference TRBV11-3 and TRBJ1-4): EAGVVQSPRYKIIEKKQPVAFWCNPISGHNTLYWYLQNLGQGPELLIRYENEEAVDDSQLPKDRFSAERLKGVDSTLKIQPAELGDSAVYLCASSLDRDSPATNEKLFFGSGTQLSVL.

The V call is TRBV11-2, the J call TRBJ1-5, with TRBD1 matching 8 bases. Trimming took 2 bases from V and 0 from J; bases not matched to a gene: 6. The CDR3 contains 17 residues. CDR1 is SGHAT, CDR2 FQNNGV, per germline. CDR3 sequence (DNA): TGTGCCAGCAGCTTATCAGGGGGCCATTATAGCAATCAGCCCCAGCATTTT. Amino acid sequence: CASSLSGGHYSNQPQHF.

This chain connects TRBV19 to TRBJ2-7, with TRBD2 matching over 7 bases. Trimming at V came to 6 bases and at J to 5 bases, leaving 10 bases not matched to a gene. Germline-derived CDR1 and CDR2 are LNHDA and SQIVND (reference sequence). The CDR3 consists of 14 residues. In DNA form, the CDR3 reads TGTGCCAGTAGCCGACGAGCGGGGATGGACGAGCAGTACTTC. Protein product: CASSRRAGMDEQYF.

The chain uses TRBV18 and TRBJ1-5; D perhaps matches TRBD1 (6 bases). Germline V gene sequence: CDR1 KGHSH, CDR2 LQKENI. The CDR3 is 14 residues long. Trimming took off 5 bases at V and 4 bases at J, with 12 bases between the two ends. The CDR3: CASSAEQGNQPQHF. The CDR3 DNA reads as TGTGCCAGCTCAGCAGAACAGGGAAATCAGCCCCAGCATTTT.

V and J are TRBV6-6 and TRBJ2-1; 7 nucleotides agree with TRBD1. V shed 2 bases, J shed 6 bases, and the junction held 10 bases outside the gene matches. The CDR3 length is 16 residues. Germline lookup yields CDR1 MNHNY and CDR2 SVGAGI (reference sequence). The CDR3 reads CASSYPTGAQPNEQFF. The CDR3 DNA reads as TGTGCCAGCAGTTACCCCACAGGGGCGCAACCCAATGAGCAGTTCTTC.

The chain links TRBV11-2 to TRBJ2-2; TRBD2 matches at 10 bases. The junction had 9 bases not matched to a gene; V was cut back by 4 bases and J by 7 bases. Germline assignment: CDR1 SGHAT and CDR2 FQNNGV. The CDR3 consists of 16 residues. The CDR3, as DNA: TGTGCCAGCAGCTCCCAGCGGGGGGGCCTTATCGGGGAGCTGTTTTTT. Amino acids: CASSSQRGGLIGELFF.

V is TRBV10-1 and J is TRBJ2-3; TRBD2 might be the D (5 bases). Trimming pared 4 bases from V and 0 bases from J, leaving 11 bases between. Germline V gives CDR1 WNHNN, CDR2 SYGVQD (reference sequence). The CDR3 spans 15 residues. The chain's CDR3 is CASSGSGTSTDTQYF. Here the CDR3 DNA reads TGCGCCAGCAGTGGGAGCGGCACTAGCACAGATACGCAGTATTTT.

The V gene is TRBV6-5, the J gene TRBJ1-2; weak D call: TRBD1 (5 bases). With 3 bases removed from V and 4 bases from J, the gap between germline ends came to 12 bases. In germline, CDR1 is MNHEY, CDR2 SVGAGI. This CDR3 has 14 residues. This CDR3 is CASSYQRGGYGYTF. The CDR3 DNA is TGTGCCAGCAGTTATCAAAGGGGAGGCTATGGCTACACCTTC.

V gene TRBV19 combines with J gene TRBJ1-2, with 7 bases lining up with TRBD1. The CDR3 extends over 16 amino acids. Trimming removed 5 bases from V and 2 bases from J; junction bases left unmatched: 11. Germline assignment: CDR1 LNHDA and CDR2 SQIVND (reference sequence). In DNA, the CDR3 is TGTGCCAGTAGTTTGAAAAAAGGGGGCCAAAACTATGGCTACACCTTC. Translation: CASSLKKGGQNYGYTF.

The chain's CDR3 is CASRRDYGQGEQFF. DNA for the CDR3: TGTGCCAGCCGCAGGGACTACGGTCAGGGTGAGCAGTTCTTC. The chain has TRBV5-5 and TRBJ2-1; 7 nucleotides agree with TRBD2. The germline V gene encodes CDR1 SGHKS and CDR2 YYEKEE (reference sequence). Trimming at V came to 7 bases and at J to 9 bases, leaving 13 bases not matched to a gene. This CDR3 has 14 residues.

This clone was observed a few times. The CDR3 bases are TGCGCCAGCAGCATTGGAGGTATGGCTTCTCTGGAGAACACCATATATTTT. Its translation is CASSIGGMASLENTIYF. J is TRBJ1-3 and V is TRBV5-1; unclear D gene. V was clipped by 4 bases and J by 7 bases, with 24 bases between them. In germline, CDR1 is SGHRS, CDR2 YFSETQ. This CDR3 is built from 17 residues.

V usage is TRBV24-1 and J usage is TRBJ2-2, with 10 bases that match TRBD2. Losses at the gene ends were 4 bases for V and 4 bases for J; bases not matched to a gene: 8. This CDR3 spans 17 amino acids. Germline V gene lookup returns CDR1 KGHDR and CDR2 SFDVKD. The CDR3 loop reads CATSESGTSAGTGELFF. The CDR3 DNA sequence: TGTGCCACCAGTGAGTCCGGGACTAGCGCTGGCACCGGGGAGCTGTTTTTT.

The chain recombines TRBV18 with TRBJ2-3; 12 nucleotides match TRBD2. Germline-derived CDR1 and CDR2 are KGHSH and LQKENI. This CDR3 region has 16 residues. Trimming took 6 bases from V and 0 from J; bases not matched to a gene: 4. CDR3 nucleotides: TGTGCCAGCTCCAGGACTAGCGGGGCCAGCACAGATACGCAGTATTTT. Translation: CASSRTSGASTDTQYF.

The CDR3, as DNA: TGCAGTGCGGAGGAACAAGATACGCAGTATTTT. It yields the protein CSAEEQDTQYF. J is TRBJ2-3 and V is TRBV20-1, with a weak D call TRBD2 (5 bases). Between the trimmed V and J ends, which lost 6 bases and 5 bases, there was a span of 9 bases. Germline CDR1 DFQATT, CDR2 SNEGSKA (reference sequence). The CDR3 covers 11 residues.